The text below deals with one T cell receptor (beta chain). The entry originates in a study of blood T cell repertoires in COVID-19. On the study more broadly: Researchers got acute and convalescent COVID-19 samples from the United States, Italy and Spain. PBMCs, B-cell-depleted T cells, or T cells provided the cDNA or gDNA that made up the material.

How the authors handled the data: Nucleated cell counts were estimated from reference gene primer amplification. Profiled with immunoSEQ multiplex PCR; TCRdb holds only in-frame clones, not every one. The V and J calls and clone size come from that table; D and trimming were worked out from the DNA. The table lists approximately 360,000 clones, almost 90% of them singletons. The CDR3 has 14 amino acids. Germline CDR1 SGDLS, CDR2 YYNGEE. J was trimmed by 2 bases and V by 4 bases; bases with no gene match: 2. The specimen sequenced was peripheral blood. This chain links TRBV9 with TRBJ1-5; 8 nucleotides match TRBD1. The sequence was obtained from a man between 18 and 35 years old with active or convalescent COVID-19. The CDR3 DNA follows: TGTGCCAGCAGCCAGGGGGCCGGCAATCAGCCCCAGCATTTT. Its translation is CASSQGAGNQPQHF.